This T cell receptor (beta chain) was captured by sequencing in a study of blood T cell repertoires in COVID-19. Sequencing used immunoSEQ multiplex PCR; TCRdb keeps in-frame clones, though not all of them. The table shows 150,000 to 200,000 clones, with roughly 76% occurring only once. Losses at the gene ends were 4 bases for V and 3 bases for J; bases not matched to a gene: 5. CDR3 length: 14 residues. Per the germline V gene, CDR1 is MNHEY and CDR2 is SMNVEV (reference sequence). This clonotype originated in a woman aged 80 or over with COVID-19, enrolled during active disease. The sequenced sample consisted of peripheral blood. The J gene is TRBJ2-5, the V gene TRBV27, with 7 bases lining up with TRBD1. The CDR3 protein is CASSSRDREETQYF. The CDR3 DNA sequence: TGTGCCAGCAGTTCCCGCGACAGGGAAGAGACCCAGTACTTC.